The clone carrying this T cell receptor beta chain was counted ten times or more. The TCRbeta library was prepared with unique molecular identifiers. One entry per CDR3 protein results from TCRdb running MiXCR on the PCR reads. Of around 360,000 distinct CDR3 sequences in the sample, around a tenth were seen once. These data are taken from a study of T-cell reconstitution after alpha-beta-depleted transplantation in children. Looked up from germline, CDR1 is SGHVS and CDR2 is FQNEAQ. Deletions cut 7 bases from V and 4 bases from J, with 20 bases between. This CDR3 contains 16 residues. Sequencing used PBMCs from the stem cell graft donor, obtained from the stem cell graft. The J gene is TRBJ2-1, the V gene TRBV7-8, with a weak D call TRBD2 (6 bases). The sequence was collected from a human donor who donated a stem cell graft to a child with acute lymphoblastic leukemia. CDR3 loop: CASTPVLLASYNEQFF. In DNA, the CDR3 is TGTGCCAGCACCCCCGTCCTACTAGCATCGTACAATGAGCAGTTCTTC.